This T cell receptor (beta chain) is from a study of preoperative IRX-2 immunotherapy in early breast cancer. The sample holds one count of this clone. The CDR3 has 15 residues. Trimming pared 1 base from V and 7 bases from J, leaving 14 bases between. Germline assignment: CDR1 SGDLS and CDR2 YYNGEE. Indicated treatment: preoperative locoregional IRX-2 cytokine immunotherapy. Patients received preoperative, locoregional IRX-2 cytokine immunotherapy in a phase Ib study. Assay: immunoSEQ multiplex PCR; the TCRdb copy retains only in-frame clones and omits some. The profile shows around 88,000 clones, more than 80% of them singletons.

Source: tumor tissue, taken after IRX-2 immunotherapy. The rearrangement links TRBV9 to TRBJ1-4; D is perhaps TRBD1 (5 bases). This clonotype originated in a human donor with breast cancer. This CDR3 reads CASSVKGQGGEKLFF. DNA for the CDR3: TGTGCCAGCAGCGTAAAGGGGCAGGGTGGTGAAAAACTGTTTTTT.